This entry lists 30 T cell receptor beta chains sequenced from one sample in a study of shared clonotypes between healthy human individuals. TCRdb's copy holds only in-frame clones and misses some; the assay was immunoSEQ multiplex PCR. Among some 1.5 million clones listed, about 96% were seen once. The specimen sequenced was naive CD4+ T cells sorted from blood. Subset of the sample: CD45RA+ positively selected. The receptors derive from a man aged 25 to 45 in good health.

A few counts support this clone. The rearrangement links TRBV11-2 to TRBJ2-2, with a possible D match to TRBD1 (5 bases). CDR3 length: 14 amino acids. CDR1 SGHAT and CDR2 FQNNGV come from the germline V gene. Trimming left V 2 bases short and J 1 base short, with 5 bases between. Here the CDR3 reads CASSLRGNTGELFF. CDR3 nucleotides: TGTGCCAGCAGCTTAAGGGGGAACACCGGGGAGCTGTTTTTT.

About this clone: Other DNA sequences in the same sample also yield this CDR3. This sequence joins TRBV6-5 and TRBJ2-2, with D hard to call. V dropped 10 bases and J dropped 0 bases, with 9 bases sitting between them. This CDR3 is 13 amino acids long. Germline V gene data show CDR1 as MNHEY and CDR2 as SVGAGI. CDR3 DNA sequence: TGTGCCACCTTAGCAGCGAACACCGGGGAGCTGTTTTTT. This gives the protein CATLAANTGELFF.

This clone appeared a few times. Here the CDR3 DNA reads TGTGCCAGCAGCGTCAGACAGGGTTTCACCGAGCAGTACTTC. Translated, it gives CASSVRQGFTEQYF. The rearrangement joins TRBV7-8 to TRBJ2-7; 7 nucleotides match TRBD1. In germline, CDR1 is SGHVS, CDR2 FQNEAQ. The V and J ends lost 5 bases and 6 bases, in that order; junction bases with no gene match: 10. The CDR3 is 14 residues long.

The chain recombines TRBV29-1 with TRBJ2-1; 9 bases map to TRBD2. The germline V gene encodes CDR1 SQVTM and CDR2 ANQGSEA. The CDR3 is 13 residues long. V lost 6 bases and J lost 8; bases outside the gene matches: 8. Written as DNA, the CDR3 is TGCAGCGTGAGAGGACTAGCGCTGGATGAGCAGTTCTTC. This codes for CSVRGLALDEQFF.

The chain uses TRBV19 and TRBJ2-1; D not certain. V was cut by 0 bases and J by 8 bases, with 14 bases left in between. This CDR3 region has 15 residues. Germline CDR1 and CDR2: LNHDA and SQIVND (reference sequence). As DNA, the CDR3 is TGTGCCAGTAGTATAGAGCCGGCTTCAGTCGATGAGCAGTTCTTC. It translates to CASSIEPASVDEQFF.

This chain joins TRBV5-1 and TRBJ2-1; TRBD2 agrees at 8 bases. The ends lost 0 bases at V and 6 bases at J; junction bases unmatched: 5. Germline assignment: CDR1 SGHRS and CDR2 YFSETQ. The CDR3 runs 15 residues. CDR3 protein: CASSLASGSFNEQFF. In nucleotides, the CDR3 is TGCGCCAGCAGCTTGGCCAGCGGGAGTTTCAATGAGCAGTTCTTC.

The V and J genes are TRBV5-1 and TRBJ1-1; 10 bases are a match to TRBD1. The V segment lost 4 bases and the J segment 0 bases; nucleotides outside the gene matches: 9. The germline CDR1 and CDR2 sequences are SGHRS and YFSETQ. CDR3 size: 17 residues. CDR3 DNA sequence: TGCGCCAGCAGCCCGGACAGGGGGAATATTATGAACACTGAAGCTTTCTTT. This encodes CASSPDRGNIMNTEAFF.

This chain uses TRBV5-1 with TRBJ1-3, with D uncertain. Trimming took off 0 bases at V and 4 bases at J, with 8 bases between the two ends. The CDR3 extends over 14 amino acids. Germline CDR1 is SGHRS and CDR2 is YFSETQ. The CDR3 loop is CASSLERTGNTIYF. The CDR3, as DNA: TGCGCCAGCAGCTTGGAGAGAACCGGAAACACCATATATTTT. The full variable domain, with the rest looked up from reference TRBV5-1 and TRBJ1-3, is KAGVTQTPRYLIKTRGQQVTLSCSPISGHRSVSWYQQTPGQGLQFLFEYFSETQRNKGNFPGRFSGRQFSNSRSEMNVSTLELGDSALYLCASSLERTGNTIYFGEGSWLTVV.

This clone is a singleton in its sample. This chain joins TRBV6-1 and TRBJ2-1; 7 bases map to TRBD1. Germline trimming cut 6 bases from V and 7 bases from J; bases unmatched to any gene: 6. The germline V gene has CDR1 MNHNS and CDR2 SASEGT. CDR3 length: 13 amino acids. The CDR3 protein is CASRVTGMNEQFF. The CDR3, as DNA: TGTGCCAGCAGAGTGACAGGGATGAATGAGCAGTTCTTC.

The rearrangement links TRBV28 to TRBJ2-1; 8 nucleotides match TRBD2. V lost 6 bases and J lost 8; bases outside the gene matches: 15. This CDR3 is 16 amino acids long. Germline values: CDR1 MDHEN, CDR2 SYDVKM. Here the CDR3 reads CASSRPLGGRRYEQFF. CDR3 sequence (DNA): TGTGCCAGCAGCCGACCTCTAGGCGGGAGGAGGTATGAGCAGTTCTTC.

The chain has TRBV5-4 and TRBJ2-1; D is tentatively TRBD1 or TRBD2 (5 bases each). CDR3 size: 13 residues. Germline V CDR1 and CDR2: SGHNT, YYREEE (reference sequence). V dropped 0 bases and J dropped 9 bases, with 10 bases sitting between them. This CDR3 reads CASSLVGGSEQFF. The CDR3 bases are TGTGCCAGCAGCTTGGTTGGGGGAAGTGAGCAGTTCTTC.

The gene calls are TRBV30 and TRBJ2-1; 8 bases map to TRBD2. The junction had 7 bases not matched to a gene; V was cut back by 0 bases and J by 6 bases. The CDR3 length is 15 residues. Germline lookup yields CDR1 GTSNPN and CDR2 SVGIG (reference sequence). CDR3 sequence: CAWSVYGGAFNEQFF. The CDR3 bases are TGTGCCTGGAGTGTATACGGGGGGGCCTTCAATGAGCAGTTCTTC. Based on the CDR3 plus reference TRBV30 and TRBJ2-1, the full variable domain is SQTIHQWPATLVQPVGSPLSLECTVEGTSNPNLYWYRQAAGRGLQLLFYSVGIGQISSEVPQNLSASRPQDRQFILSSKKLLLSDSGFYLCAWSVYGGAFNEQFFGPGTRLTVL.

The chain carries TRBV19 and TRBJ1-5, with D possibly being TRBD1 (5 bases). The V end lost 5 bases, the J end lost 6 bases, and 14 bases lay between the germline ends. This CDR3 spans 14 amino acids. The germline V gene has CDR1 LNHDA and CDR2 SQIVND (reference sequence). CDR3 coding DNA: TGTGCCAGTAGTGCGACAGCGGGGAGTCAGCCCCAGCATTTT. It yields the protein CASSATAGSQPQHF.

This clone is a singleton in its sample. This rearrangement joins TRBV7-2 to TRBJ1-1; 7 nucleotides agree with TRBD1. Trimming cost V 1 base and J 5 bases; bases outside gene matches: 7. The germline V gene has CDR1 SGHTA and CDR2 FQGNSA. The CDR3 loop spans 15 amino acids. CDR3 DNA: TGTGCCAGCAGCTTAGGGGGCCAGGGGGTAACTGAAGCTTTCTTT. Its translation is CASSLGGQGVTEAFF.

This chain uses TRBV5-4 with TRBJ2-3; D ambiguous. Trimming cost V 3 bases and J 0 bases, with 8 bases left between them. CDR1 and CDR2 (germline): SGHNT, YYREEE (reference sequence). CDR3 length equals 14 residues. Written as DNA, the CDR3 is TGTGCCAGCAGCTCCCCGACTAGCACAGATACGCAGTATTTT. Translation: CASSSPTSTDTQYF.

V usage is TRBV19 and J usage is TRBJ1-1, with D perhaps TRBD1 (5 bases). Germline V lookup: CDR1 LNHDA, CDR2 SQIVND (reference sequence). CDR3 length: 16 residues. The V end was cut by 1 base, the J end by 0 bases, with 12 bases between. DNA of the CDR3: TGTGCCAGTAGTATAGCAAGGGGCCTATTGAACACTGAAGCTTTCTTT. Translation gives CASSIARGLLNTEAFF. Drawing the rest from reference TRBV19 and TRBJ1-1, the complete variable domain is DGGITQSPKYLFRKEGQNVTLSCEQNLNHDAMYWYRQDPGQGLRLIYYSQIVNDFQKGDIAEGYSVSREKKESFPLTVTSAQKNPTAFYLCASSIARGLLNTEAFFGQGTRLTVV.

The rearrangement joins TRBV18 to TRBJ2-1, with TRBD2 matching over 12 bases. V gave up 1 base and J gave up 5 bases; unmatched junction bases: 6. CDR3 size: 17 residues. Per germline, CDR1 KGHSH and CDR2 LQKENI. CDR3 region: CASSPRLAGVEDNEQFF. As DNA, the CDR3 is TGTGCCAGCTCACCACGACTAGCGGGAGTAGAGGACAATGAGCAGTTCTTC.

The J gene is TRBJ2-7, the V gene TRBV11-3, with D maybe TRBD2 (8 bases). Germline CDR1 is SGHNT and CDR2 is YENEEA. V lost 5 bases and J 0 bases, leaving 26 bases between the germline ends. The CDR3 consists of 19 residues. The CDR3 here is CASSKSWTGPAGDSYEQYF. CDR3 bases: TGTGCCAGCAGCAAATCCTGGACAGGTCCAGCGGGAGACTCCTACGAGCAGTACTTC.

CDR3 region: CASRRTGSTTDTQYF. The CDR3 DNA follows: TGTGCCAGCAGGAGGACAGGATCTACGACAGATACGCAGTATTTT. The rearrangement uses TRBV27 and TRBJ2-3; 7 bases agree with TRBD1. Trimming cost V 6 bases and J 3 bases; bases outside gene matches: 9. Germline CDR1 is MNHEY and CDR2 is SMNVEV (reference sequence). This CDR3 has 15 amino acids.

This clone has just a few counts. The CDR3 loop reads CASSLAGRGTGEQYF. The CDR3 DNA follows: TGCGCCAGCAGCTTGGCTGGCAGGGGGACTGGCGAGCAGTACTTC. The gene calls are TRBV5-1 and TRBJ2-7; D might be TRBD1 (7 bases). Germline CDR1 is SGHRS and CDR2 is YFSETQ. The CDR3 sequence is 15 residues long. V shed 0 bases and J shed 6 bases, with 16 bases lying between them.

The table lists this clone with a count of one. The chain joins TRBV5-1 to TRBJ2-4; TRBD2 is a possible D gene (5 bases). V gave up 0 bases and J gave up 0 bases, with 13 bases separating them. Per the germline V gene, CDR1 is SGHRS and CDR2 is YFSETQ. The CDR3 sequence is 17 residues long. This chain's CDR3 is CASSLGGQRIAKNIQYF. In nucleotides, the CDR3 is TGCGCCAGCAGCTTGGGCGGGCAGAGAATAGCCAAAAACATTCAGTACTTC. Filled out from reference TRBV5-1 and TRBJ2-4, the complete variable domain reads KAGVTQTPRYLIKTRGQQVTLSCSPISGHRSVSWYQQTPGQGLQFLFEYFSETQRNKGNFPGRFSGRQFSNSRSEMNVSTLELGDSALYLCASSLGGQRIAKNIQYFGAGTRLSVL.

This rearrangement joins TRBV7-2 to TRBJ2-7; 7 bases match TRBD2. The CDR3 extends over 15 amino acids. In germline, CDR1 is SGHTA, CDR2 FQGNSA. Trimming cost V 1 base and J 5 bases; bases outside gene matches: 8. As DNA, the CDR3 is TGTGCCAGCAGCTTAGGGGTGGGAGGGCCCCACGAGCAGTACTTC. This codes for CASSLGVGGPHEQYF.

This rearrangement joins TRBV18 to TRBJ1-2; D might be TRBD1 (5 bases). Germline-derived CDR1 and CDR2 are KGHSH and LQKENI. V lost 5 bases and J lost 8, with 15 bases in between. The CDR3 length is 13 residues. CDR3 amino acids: CASSGAGHQGYTF. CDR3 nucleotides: TGTGCCAGCTCAGGTGCAGGGCATCAGGGCTACACCTTC. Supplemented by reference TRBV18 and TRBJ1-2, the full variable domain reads NAGVMQNPRHLVRRRGQEARLRCSPMKGHSHVYWYRQLPEEGLKFMVYLQKENIIDESGMPKERFSAEFPKEGPSILRIQQVVRGDSAAYFCASSGAGHQGYTFGSGTRLTVV.

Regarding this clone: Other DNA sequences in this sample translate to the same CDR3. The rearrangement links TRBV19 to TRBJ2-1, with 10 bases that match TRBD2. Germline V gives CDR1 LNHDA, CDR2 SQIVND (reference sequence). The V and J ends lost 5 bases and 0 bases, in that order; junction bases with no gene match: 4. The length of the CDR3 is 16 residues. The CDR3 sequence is CASSRTSGRSYNEQFF. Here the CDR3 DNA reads TGTGCCAGTAGTCGGACTAGCGGACGCTCCTACAATGAGCAGTTCTTC.

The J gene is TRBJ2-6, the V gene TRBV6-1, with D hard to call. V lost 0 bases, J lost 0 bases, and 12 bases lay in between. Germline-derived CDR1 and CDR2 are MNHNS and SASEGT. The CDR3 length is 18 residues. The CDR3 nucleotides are TGTGCCAGCAGTGAAGCGATCCCAGCCTCCTCTGGGGCCAACGTCCTGACTTTC. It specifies CASSEAIPASSGANVLTF.

The CDR3 DNA is TGTGCCAGCAGCTTACGCCTAGGGAACAGGAACACCGGGGAGCTGTTTTTT. This encodes CASSLRLGNRNTGELFF. The J gene is TRBJ2-2, the V gene TRBV7-3; the D is unclear. CDR1 SGHTA and CDR2 FQGTGA come from the germline V gene. Deletions cut 2 bases from V and 1 base from J, with 14 bases between. The CDR3 loop spans 17 amino acids.

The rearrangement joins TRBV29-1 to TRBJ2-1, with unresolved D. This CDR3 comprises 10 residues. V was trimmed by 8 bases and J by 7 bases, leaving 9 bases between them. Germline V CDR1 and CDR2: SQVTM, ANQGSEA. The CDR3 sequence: CSYLMNEQFF. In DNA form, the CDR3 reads TGCAGCTACCTTATGAATGAGCAGTTCTTC.

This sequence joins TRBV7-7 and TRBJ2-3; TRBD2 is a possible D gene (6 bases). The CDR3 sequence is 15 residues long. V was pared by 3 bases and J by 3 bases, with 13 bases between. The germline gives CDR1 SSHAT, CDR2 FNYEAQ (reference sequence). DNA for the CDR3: TGTGCCAGCAGCTTCTCAGCGGGCGGGACAGATACGCAGTATTTT. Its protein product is CASSFSAGGTDTQYF.

DNA of the CDR3: TGTGCCAGCACCATCGGGGGGGGTAACTATGGCTACACCTTC. Protein product: CASTIGGGNYGYTF. The rearrangement uses TRBV2 and TRBJ1-2; perhaps TRBD1 as D (5 bases). The CDR3 consists of 14 residues. Trimming took off 7 bases at V and 1 base at J, with 13 bases between the two ends. Per germline, CDR1 SNHLY and CDR2 FYNNEI.

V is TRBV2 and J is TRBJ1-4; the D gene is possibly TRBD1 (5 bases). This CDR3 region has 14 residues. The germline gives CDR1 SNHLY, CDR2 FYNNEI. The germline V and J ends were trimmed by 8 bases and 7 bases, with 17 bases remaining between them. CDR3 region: CASSKETRVEKLFF. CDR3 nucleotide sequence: TGTGCCAGCTCGAAAGAGACCAGGGTTGAAAAACTGTTTTTT. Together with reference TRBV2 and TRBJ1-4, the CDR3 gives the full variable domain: EPEVTQTPSHQVTQMGQEVILRCVPISNHLYFYWYRQILGQKVEFLVSFYNNEISEKSEIFDDQFSVERPDGSNFTLKIRSTKLEDSAMYFCASSKETRVEKLFFGSGTQLSVL.